One sample yielded the 20 T cell receptor beta chains listed below, sequenced in a study of beta chain features in type 1 diabetes. Since all of the isolated RNA was reverse transcribed, expressed TCRB transcripts were what got sequenced. The repertoire was sequenced with immunoSEQ multiplex PCR; TCRdb's copy has only in-frame clones and lacks some. The data contain roughly 150,000 clones, 11% of them singletons. Sequencing was carried out using central memory CD4+ T cells from blood. Receptor source: a man younger than 35 in good health.

The CDR3, as DNA: TGTGCCAGCAGTCGGACTAGCGGGACGCGTGCAGATACGCAGTATTTT. Its protein is CASSRTSGTRADTQYF. The chain links TRBV5-4 to TRBJ2-3; 12 positions agree with TRBD2. V lost 5 bases, J lost 4 bases, and 8 bases stayed unmatched. There are 16 residues in the CDR3. CDR1 is SGHNT, CDR2 YYREEE, per germline (reference sequence).

This clone showed up many times. The rearrangement links TRBV9 to TRBJ2-7; no reliable D call. Per the germline V gene, CDR1 is SGDLS and CDR2 is YYNGEE. The V end lost 0 bases, the J end lost 5 bases, and 3 bases lay between the germline ends. This CDR3 spans 11 amino acids. The chain's CDR3 is CASSVANEQYF. DNA for the CDR3: TGTGCCAGCAGCGTAGCTAACGAGCAGTACTTC. The full variable domain, its missing parts supplied by reference TRBV9 and TRBJ2-7, is DSGVTQTPKHLITATGQRVTLRCSPRSGDLSVYWYQQSLDQGLQFLIQYYNGEERAKGNILERFSAQQFPDLHSELNLSSLELGDSALYFCASSVANEQYFGPGTRLTVT.

This chain connects TRBV25-1 to TRBJ1-5, with no clear D. The CDR3 runs to 13 residues. The V gene lost 3 bases and the J gene lost 1 base, with 4 bases spanning the gap. Germline-derived CDR1 and CDR2 are MGHDK and SYGVNS. In nucleotides, the CDR3 is TGTGCCAGCAGTGACAGGAGCAATCAGCCCCAGCATTTT. Protein: CASSDRSNQPQHF.

The chain is built from TRBV2 and TRBJ1-4; no firm D call. CDR1 and CDR2 from the germline V gene are SNHLY and FYNNEI. V lost 0 bases to trimming and J lost 3 bases, with 8 bases between them. The CDR3 spans 15 residues. Here the CDR3 reads CASSEARAANEKLFF. The DNA of the CDR3 is TGTGCCAGCAGTGAAGCGCGGGCAGCTAATGAAAAACTGTTTTTT.

The chain links TRBV29-1 to TRBJ2-3; 7 bases are shared with TRBD2. The CDR3 spans 13 residues. Germline lookup yields CDR1 SQVTM and CDR2 ANQGSEA. The J segment lost 1 base and the V segment lost 3 bases, leaving 1 base of the junction unmatched. CDR3 in DNA: TGCAGCGTTGATCGGGGGGGCACAGATACGCAGTATTTT. It translates to CSVDRGGTDTQYF.

The chain uses TRBV4-1 and TRBJ2-1; 8 nucleotides align to TRBD2. Germline lookup yields CDR1 MGHRA and CDR2 YSYEKL. The V and J ends lost 0 bases and 7 bases, in that order; junction bases with no gene match: 8. The CDR3 length is 16 residues. The CDR3 loop is CASSQDPQREQNEQFF. DNA of the CDR3: TGCGCCAGCAGCCAAGACCCCCAGCGGGAGCAGAATGAGCAGTTCTTC.

This clone turned up a few times. V gene TRBV6-1 combines with J gene TRBJ1-6; D is perhaps TRBD1 (5 bases). V was pared by 0 bases and J by 7 bases, with 10 bases between. CDR3 length: 15 residues. Germline lookup yields CDR1 MNHNS and CDR2 SASEGT. The CDR3 loop is CASSEAQAGNSPLHF. The CDR3 nucleotides read TGTGCCAGCAGTGAAGCGCAGGCAGGGAATTCACCCCTCCACTTT.

This clone occurred a few times. The gene calls are TRBV10-3 and TRBJ1-1; the match to TRBD1 covers 7 bases. Unmatched junction bases numbered 3, after V lost 2 bases and J lost 3 bases. CDR1 ENHRY and CDR2 SYGVKD come from the germline V gene. The CDR3 has 14 amino acids. The chain's CDR3 is CAISEATGYTEAFF. In nucleotides, the CDR3 is TGTGCCATCAGTGAGGCGACAGGGTACACTGAAGCTTTCTTT.

The chain is built from TRBV7-2 and TRBJ2-7, with D tentatively TRBD2 (5 bases). The CDR3 extends over 15 amino acids. Trimming took 3 bases from V and 5 from J, leaving 17 bases between them. Germline V gene sequence: CDR1 SGHTA, CDR2 FQGNSA. The CDR3 DNA reads as TGTGCCAGCAGCTTGTCAATGGGAGAATATGACGAGCAGTACTTC. Translated: CASSLSMGEYDEQYF.

This clone was counted between two and nine times. V is TRBV9 and J is TRBJ2-2; D remains ambiguous. V was clipped by 1 base and J by 3 bases, with 19 bases between them. Germline loops: CDR1 SGDLS, CDR2 YYNGEE. The CDR3 totals 18 residues. DNA for the CDR3: TGTGCCAGCAGCGTATCTAACTCCTTCTACCGGCACACCGGGGAGCTGTTTTTT. It yields the protein CASSVSNSFYRHTGELFF.

The chain joins TRBV6-5 to TRBJ2-7; 9 bases are a match to TRBD1. The germline V gene encodes CDR1 MNHEY and CDR2 SVGAGI. This CDR3 region has 15 residues. The junction had 10 bases not matched to a gene; V was cut back by 10 bases and J by 0 bases. The chain's CDR3 is CATRDRVYSSYEQYF. CDR3 bases: TGTGCCACCCGGGACAGGGTGTATTCCTCCTACGAGCAGTACTTC.

This clone was recorded at least ten times. This chain connects TRBV4-2 to TRBJ2-3; 8 bases agree with TRBD2. Germline-derived CDR1 and CDR2 are LGHNA and YNFKEQ. The CDR3 runs 15 residues. V lost 1 base and J lost 2; bases outside the gene matches: 2. Here the CDR3 DNA reads TGTGCCAGCAGCCAAGCCGGGAGGGTCACAGATACGCAGTATTTT. As protein: CASSQAGRVTDTQYF.

The chain joins TRBV29-1 to TRBJ2-7; TRBD2 aligns across 12 bases. Germline CDR1 reads SQVTM; CDR2 reads ANQGSEA. CDR3 length: 16 residues. Unmatched junction bases numbered 7, after V lost 4 bases and J lost 0 bases. CDR3 coding DNA: TGCAGCGTTGCATCTACTAGCGGGAGGACCTCCTACGAGCAGTACTTC. It translates to CSVASTSGRTSYEQYF.

The table lists this clone with a few counts. The rearrangement links TRBV7-2 to TRBJ2-7; tentatively, D is TRBD1 (5 bases). The CDR3 runs 13 residues. Germline CDR1 reads SGHTA; CDR2 reads FQGNSA. V lost 5 bases, J lost 1 base, and 9 bases lay in between. In DNA form, the CDR3 reads TGTGCCAGCAGCCAAAGACAGTCCTACGAGCAGTACTTC. It translates to CASSQRQSYEQYF.

This clone was counted between two and nine times. The likely explanation is a read error, given a far larger clone one base away. Written as DNA, the CDR3 is TGTGCCAGCAGCTGGGGACAGCGTCAAGAGACCCAGTACTTC. It is translated as CASSWGQRQETQYF. The V call is TRBV7-9, the J call TRBJ2-5; 7 bases match TRBD1. The germline V gene has CDR1 SEHNR and CDR2 FQNEAQ (reference sequence). This CDR3 is 14 amino acids long. V was pared by 4 bases and J by 2 bases, with 4 bases of the junction left unmatched.

This clone was seen a handful of times. The genes are TRBV29-1 and TRBJ2-5; 9 bases agree with TRBD1. V gave up 6 bases and J gave up 2 bases; unmatched junction bases: 4. Per germline, CDR1 SQVTM and CDR2 ANQGSEA. The CDR3 is 13 residues long. The CDR3 nucleotides are TGCAGCGTCGCGACAGGGGGTCAAGAGACCCAGTACTTC. Its translation is CSVATGGQETQYF.

V and J are TRBV7-9 and TRBJ2-7, with a tentative D call TRBD2 (6 bases). The V end lost 1 base, the J end lost 6 bases, and 16 bases lay between the germline ends. Per germline, CDR1 SEHNR and CDR2 FQNEAQ (reference sequence). The CDR3 extends over 15 amino acids. The CDR3 DNA is TGTGCCAGCAGCTTAGAGGCAGGGAGGATGCTCGAGCAGTACTTC. Encoded protein: CASSLEAGRMLEQYF.

The V call is TRBV19, the J call TRBJ2-3; 11 bases map to TRBD2. Germline V gene lookup returns CDR1 LNHDA and CDR2 SQIVND (reference sequence). The CDR3 consists of 13 residues. Trimming at V came to 8 bases and at J to 7 bases, leaving 5 bases not matched to a gene. CDR3 in DNA: TGTGCCAGTGGGGGACTAGCGGCTTATACGCAGTATTTT. It yields the protein CASGGLAAYTQYF. Using reference TRBV19 and TRBJ2-3 for the parts outside the CDR3, the full variable domain is DGGITQSPKYLFRKEGQNVTLSCEQNLNHDAMYWYRQDPGQGLRLIYYSQIVNDFQKGDIAEGYSVSREKKESFPLTVTSAQKNPTAFYLCASGGLAAYTQYFGPGTRLTVL.

This chain joins TRBV29-1 and TRBJ2-3; no reliable D call. Germline V gives CDR1 SQVTM, CDR2 ANQGSEA. Trimming left V 8 bases short and J 5 bases short, with 14 bases between. The CDR3 is made up of 12 amino acids. CDR3 region: CSPRGWKDTQYF. The CDR3 DNA sequence: TGCAGCCCACGAGGCTGGAAAGATACGCAGTATTTT.

This clone was seen a few times. This rearrangement joins TRBV7-2 to TRBJ2-3; D remains ambiguous. Germline CDR1 SGHTA, CDR2 FQGNSA. V was clipped by 5 bases and J by 2 bases, with 8 bases between them. The CDR3 has 13 residues. The DNA of the CDR3 is TGTGCCAGCAGCATGACTGCCACAGATACGCAGTATTTT. It codes for CASSMTATDTQYF.